The clone carrying this T cell receptor (beta chain) was recorded a few times. Germline V gives CDR1 MNHEY, CDR2 SVGAGI. The CDR3 length is 13 residues. The junction had 9 bases not matched to a gene; V was cut back by 6 bases and J by 7 bases. These data belong to a study of control samples from healthy donors and cancer patients. Repertoires were generated with immunoSEQ multiplex PCR, while TCRdb's copy carries only in-frame clones and drops some. The sample holds about 38,000 clones, more than 70% seen once. Sequences were obtained from PBMCs. This TCR was sampled from a woman in her sixties with lung cancer. This sequence joins TRBV6-5 and TRBJ2-7; 7 nucleotides align to TRBD1. The CDR3 nucleotides read TGTGCCAGCAGGGGACAGCCTTACGGGGAGCAGTACTTC. Its translation: CASRGQPYGEQYF.